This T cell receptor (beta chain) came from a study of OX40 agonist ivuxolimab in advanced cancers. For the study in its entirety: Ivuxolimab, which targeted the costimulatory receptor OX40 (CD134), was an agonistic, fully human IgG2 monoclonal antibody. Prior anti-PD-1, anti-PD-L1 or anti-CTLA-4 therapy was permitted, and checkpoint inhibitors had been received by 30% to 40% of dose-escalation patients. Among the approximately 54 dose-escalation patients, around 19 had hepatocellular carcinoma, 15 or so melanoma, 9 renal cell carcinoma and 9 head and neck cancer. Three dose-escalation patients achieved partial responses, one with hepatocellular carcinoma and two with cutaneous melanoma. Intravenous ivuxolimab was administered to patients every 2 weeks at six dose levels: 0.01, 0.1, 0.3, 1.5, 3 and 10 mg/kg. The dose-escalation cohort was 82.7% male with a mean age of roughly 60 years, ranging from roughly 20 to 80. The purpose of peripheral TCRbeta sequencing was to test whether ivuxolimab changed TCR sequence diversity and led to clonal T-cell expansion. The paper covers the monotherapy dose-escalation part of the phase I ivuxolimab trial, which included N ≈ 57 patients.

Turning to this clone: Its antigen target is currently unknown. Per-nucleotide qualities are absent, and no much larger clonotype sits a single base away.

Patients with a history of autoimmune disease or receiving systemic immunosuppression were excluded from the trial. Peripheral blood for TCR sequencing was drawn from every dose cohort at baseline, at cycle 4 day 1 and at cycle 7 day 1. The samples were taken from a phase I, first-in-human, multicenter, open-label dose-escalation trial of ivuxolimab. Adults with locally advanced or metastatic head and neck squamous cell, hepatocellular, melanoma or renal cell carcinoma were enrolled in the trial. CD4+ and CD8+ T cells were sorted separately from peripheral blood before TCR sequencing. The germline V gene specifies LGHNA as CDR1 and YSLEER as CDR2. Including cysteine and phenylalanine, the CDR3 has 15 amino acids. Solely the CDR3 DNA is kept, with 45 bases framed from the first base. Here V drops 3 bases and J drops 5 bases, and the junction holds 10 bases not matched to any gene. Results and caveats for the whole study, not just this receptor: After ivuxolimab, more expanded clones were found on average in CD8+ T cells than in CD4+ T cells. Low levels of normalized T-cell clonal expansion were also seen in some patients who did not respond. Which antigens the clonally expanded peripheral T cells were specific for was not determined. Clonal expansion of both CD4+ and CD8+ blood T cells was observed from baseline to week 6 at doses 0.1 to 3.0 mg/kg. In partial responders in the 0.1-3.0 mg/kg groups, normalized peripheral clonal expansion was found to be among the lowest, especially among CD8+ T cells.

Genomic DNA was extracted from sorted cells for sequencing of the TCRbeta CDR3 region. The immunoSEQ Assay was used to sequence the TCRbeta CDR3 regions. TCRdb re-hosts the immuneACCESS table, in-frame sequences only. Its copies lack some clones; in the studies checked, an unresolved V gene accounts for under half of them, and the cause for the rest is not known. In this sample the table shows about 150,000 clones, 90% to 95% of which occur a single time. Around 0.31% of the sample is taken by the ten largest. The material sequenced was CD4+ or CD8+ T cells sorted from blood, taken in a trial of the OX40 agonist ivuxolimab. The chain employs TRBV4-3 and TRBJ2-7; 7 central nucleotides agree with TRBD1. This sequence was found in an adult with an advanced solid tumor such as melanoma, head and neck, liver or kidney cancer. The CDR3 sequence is CASSHYPGGPHEQYF. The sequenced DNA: TGCGCCAGCAGCCATTACCCAGGGGGTCCCCACGAGCAGTACTTC.